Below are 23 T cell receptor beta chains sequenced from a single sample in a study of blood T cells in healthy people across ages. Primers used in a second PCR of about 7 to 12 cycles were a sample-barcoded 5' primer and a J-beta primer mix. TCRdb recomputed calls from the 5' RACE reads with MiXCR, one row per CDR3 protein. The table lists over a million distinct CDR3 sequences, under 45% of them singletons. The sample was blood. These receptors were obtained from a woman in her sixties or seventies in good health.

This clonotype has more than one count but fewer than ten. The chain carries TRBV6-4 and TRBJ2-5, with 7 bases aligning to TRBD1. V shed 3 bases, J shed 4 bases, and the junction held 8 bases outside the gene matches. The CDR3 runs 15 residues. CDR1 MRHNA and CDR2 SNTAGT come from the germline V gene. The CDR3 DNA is TGTGCCAGCAGTGAGGAGGCAGGGGGTGGAGAGACCCAGTACTTC. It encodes CASSEEAGGGETQYF.

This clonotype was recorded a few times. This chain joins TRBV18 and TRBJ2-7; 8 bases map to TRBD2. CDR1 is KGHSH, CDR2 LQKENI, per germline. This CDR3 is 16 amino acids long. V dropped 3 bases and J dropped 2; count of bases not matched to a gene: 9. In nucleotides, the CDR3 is TGTGCCAGCTCACCGACTAGCGTTCTGAGTGCCTACGAGCAGTACTTC. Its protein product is CASSPTSVLSAYEQYF.

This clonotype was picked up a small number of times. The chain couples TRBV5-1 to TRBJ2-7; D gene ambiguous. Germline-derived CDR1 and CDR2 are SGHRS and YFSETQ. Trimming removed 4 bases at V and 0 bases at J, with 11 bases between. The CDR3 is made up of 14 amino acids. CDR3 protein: CASSVHPSSYEQYF. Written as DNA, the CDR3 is TGCGCCAGCAGCGTACACCCAAGCTCCTACGAGCAGTACTTC.

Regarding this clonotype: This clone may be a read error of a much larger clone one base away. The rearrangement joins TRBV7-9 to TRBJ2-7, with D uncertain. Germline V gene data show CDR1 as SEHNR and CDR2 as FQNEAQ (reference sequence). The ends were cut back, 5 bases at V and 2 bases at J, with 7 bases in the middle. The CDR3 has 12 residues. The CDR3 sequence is CASSADPYEQYF. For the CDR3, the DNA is TGTGCCAGCAGCGCGGACCCCTACGAGCAGTACTTC.

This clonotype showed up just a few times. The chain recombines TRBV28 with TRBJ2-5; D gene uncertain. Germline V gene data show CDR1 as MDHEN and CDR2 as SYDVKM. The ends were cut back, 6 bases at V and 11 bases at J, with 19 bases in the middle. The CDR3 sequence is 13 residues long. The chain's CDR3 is CASSSSRSAAQYF. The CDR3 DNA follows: TGTGCCAGCAGCTCCTCTAGGAGCGCGGCGCAGTACTTC.

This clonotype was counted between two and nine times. CDR3: CASSQHRDSPLHF. CDR3 bases: TGTGCCAGCAGCCAGCACAGGGATTCACCCCTCCACTTT. V and J are TRBV3-1 and TRBJ1-6; TRBD1 might be the D (6 bases). This CDR3 region has 13 residues. The germline V and J ends were trimmed by 3 bases and 8 bases, with 8 bases remaining between them. Germline loops: CDR1 LGHDT, CDR2 YNNKEL (reference sequence).

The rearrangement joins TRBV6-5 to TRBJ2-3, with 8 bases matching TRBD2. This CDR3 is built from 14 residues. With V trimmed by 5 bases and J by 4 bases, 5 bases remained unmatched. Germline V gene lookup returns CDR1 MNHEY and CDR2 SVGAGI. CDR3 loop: CASSPGLGADTQYF. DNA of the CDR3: TGTGCCAGCAGTCCGGGACTAGGGGCAGATACGCAGTATTTT.

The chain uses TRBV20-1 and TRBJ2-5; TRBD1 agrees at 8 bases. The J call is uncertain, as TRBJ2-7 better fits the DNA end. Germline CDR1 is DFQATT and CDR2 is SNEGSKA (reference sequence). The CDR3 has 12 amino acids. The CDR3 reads CSATLTGDEQYF. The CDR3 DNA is TGCAGTGCCACGCTGACAGGGGACGAGCAGTACTTC.

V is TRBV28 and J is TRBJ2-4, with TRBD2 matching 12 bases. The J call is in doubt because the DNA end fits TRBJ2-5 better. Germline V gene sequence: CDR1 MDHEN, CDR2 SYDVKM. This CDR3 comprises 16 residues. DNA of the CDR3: TGTGCCAGCACTTCCCCGGAACTAGCGGGAGGCGAGACCCAGTACTTC. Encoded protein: CASTSPELAGGETQYF.

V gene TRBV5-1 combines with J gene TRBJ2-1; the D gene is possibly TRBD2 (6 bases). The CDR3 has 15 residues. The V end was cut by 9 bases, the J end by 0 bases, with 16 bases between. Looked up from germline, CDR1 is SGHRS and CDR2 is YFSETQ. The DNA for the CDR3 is TGCGCCACCCAAAGAGTGGGAGGCTCCTACAATGAGCAGTTCTTC. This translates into CATQRVGGSYNEQFF. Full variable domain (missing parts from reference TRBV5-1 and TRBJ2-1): KAGVTQTPRYLIKTRGQQVTLSCSPISGHRSVSWYQQTPGQGLQFLFEYFSETQRNKGNFPGRFSGRQFSNSRSEMNVSTLELGDSALYLCATQRVGGSYNEQFFGPGTRLTVL.

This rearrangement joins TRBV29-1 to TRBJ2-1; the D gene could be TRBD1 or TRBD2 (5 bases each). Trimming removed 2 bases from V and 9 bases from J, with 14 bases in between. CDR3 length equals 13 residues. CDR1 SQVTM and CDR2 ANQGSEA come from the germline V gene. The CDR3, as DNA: TGCAGCGTTGAAACGAAGAGGGGTGGTGAGCAGTTCTTC. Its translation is CSVETKRGGEQFF.

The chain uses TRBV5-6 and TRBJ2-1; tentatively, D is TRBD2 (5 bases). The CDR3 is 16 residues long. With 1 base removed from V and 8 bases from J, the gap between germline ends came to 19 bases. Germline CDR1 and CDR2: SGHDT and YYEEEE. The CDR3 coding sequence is TGTGCCAGCAGCTTGCAGAGAGGGTACTCCTTTGATGAGCAGTTCTTC. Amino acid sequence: CASSLQRGYSFDEQFF.

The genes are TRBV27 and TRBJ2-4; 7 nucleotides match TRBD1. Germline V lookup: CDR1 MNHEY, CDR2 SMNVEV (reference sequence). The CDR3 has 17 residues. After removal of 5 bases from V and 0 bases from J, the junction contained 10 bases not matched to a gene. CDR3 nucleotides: TGTGCCAGCAGTACGCGGAGTAGGGGGCTAGCCAAAAACATTCAGTACTTC. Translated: CASSTRSRGLAKNIQYF.

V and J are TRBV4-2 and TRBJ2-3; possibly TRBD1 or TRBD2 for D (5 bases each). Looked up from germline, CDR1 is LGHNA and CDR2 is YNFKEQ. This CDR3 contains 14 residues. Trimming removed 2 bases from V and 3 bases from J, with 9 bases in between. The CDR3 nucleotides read TGTGCCAGCAGCCAATACGAGGGGACAGATACGCAGTATTTT. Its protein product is CASSQYEGTDTQYF.

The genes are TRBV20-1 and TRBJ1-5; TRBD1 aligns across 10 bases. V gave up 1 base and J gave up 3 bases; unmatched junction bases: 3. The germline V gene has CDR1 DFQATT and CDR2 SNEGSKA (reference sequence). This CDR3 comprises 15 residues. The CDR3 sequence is CSARGQGAYNQPQHF. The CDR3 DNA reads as TGCAGTGCTAGAGGACAGGGGGCTTACAATCAGCCCCAGCATTTT.

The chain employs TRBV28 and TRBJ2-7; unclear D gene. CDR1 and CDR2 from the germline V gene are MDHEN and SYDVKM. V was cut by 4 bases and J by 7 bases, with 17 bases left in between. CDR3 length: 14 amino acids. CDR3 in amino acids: CASSSPVLPREQYF. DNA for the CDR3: TGTGCCAGCAGTTCACCGGTTTTACCTCGGGAGCAGTACTTC.

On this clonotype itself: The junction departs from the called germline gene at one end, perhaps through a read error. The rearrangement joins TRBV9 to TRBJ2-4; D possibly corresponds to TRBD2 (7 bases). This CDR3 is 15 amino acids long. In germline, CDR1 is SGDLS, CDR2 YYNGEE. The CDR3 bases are TGTGCCAGCAGCATCGGAGGGGGGGCCAACAACATTCAGTACTTC. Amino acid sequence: CASSIGGGANNIQYF.

The CDR3 spells CAIGGFNQPQHF. CDR3 coding DNA: TGTGCCATCGGAGGTTTTAACCAGCCCCAGCATTTT. The chain has TRBV10-3 and TRBJ1-5, with D hard to call. The CDR3 contains 12 residues. Germline V gives CDR1 ENHRY, CDR2 SYGVKD. The ends were cut back, 8 bases at V and 7 bases at J, with 12 bases in the middle.

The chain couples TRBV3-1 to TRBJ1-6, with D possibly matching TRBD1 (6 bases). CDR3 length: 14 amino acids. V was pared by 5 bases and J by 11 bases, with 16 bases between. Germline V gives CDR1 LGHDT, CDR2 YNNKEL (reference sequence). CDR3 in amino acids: CASSATGFGPPLHF. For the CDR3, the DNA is TGTGCCAGCAGCGCAACAGGGTTCGGGCCACCCCTCCACTTT. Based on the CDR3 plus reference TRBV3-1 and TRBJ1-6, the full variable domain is DTAVSQTPKYLVTQMGNDKSIKCEQNLGHDTMYWYKQDSKKFLKIMFSYNNKELIINETVPNRFSPKSPDKAHLNLHINSLELGDSAVYFCASSATGFGPPLHFGNGTRLTVT.

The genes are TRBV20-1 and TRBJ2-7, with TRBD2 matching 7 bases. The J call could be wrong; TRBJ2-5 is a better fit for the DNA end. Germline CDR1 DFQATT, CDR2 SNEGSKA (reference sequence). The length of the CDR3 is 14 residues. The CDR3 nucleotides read TGCAGTGCTAGTGAGACTAGCAGATCAGAGACCCAGTACTTC. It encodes CSASETSRSETQYF.

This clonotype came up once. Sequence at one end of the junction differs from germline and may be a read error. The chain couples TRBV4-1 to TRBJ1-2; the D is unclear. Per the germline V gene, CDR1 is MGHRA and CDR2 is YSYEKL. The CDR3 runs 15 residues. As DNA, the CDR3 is TGCGCCAGCAGCCAAGAAGGCACCTCTAACTATGGCCACACCTTC. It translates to CASSQEGTSNYGHTF.

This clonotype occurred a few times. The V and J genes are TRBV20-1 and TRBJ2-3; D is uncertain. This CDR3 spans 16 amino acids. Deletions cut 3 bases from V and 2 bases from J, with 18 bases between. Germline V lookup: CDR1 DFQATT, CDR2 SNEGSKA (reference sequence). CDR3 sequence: CSARGPLEPSTDTQYF. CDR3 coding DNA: TGCAGTGCTAGGGGCCCTCTCGAGCCCTCCACAGATACGCAGTATTTT.

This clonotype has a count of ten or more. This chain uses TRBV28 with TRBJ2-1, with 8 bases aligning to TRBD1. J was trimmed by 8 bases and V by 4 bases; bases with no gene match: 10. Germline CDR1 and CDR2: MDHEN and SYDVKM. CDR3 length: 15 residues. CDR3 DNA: TGTGCCAGCAGTTCCAGACAGGGGAGATACGATGAGCAGTTCTTC. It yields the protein CASSSRQGRYDEQFF.